A selection of T cell receptor beta chains follows, all from one sample in a study of T-cell reconstitution after alpha-beta-depleted transplantation in children. TCRdb re-called the PCR reads with MiXCR, one entry per CDR3 protein. Here the sample spans approximately 290,000 distinct CDR3 sequences, approximately 10% being singletons. Sequencing used peripheral blood, obtained 180 days after TCRalphabeta/CD19-depleted stem cell transplant. The receptors were gathered from a male patient aged 2 to 10 who had a stem cell transplant for chronic granulomatous disease, so the T cells may come from the graft donor. The CDR3 runs from the conserved cysteine through the conserved F or W. A D gene is named only where the DNA matches it firmly. Clone size, where shown, is once, few, many, or a class for clones that have expanded.

d_call	clone_size	v_call	cdr3_length	j_call	cdr3_nt	cdr3_aa
TRBD1	many	TRBV29-1	12	TRBJ2-7	TGCAGCGTTCTTAGCAGGGGGTACGAGCAGTACTTC	CSVLSRGYEQYF
NA	NA	TRBV10-3	13	TRBJ2-1	TGTGCCATCAGTGGGCCAAACTACAATGAGCAGTTCTTC	CAISGPNYNEQFF
NA	many	TRBV9	12	TRBJ1-5	TGTGCCAGCAGCGTAGGGGATCAGCCCCAGCATTTT	CASSVGDQPQHF
NA	many	TRBV4-1	15	TRBJ2-5	TGCGCCAGCAGCCCTCCAGGGTCGGAGCAAGAGACCCAGTACTTC	CASSPPGSEQETQYF
NA	many	TRBV5-1	15	TRBJ2-3	TGCGCCAGCAGCTCGGACCGACTGAGCACAGATACGCAGTATTTT	CASSSDRLSTDTQYF
TRBD2	many	TRBV20-1	17	TRBJ2-1	TGCAGTGCAAACGACGCGACTAGCGGGTACTCCTACAATGAGCAGTTCTTC	CSANDATSGYSYNEQFF
NA	many	TRBV4-2	14	TRBJ2-2	TGTGCCAGCAGCCACGAGGAAGGGACCGGGGAGCTGTTTTTT	CASSHEEGTGELFF
TRBD2	many	TRBV29-1	14	TRBJ2-7	TGCAGCGTGCGGAAAGCGGGAGTGTATGGCGAGCAGTACTTC	CSVRKAGVYGEQYF
NA	many	TRBV5-1	16	TRBJ1-6	TGCGCCAGCAGCCTTTCCGGGAACGACTATAATTCACCCCTCCACTTT	CASSLSGNDYNSPLHF
NA	many	TRBV5-1	18	TRBJ1-2	TGCGCCAGCAGCTTGCGGACGGTAGGCGAGTCGTTTAACTATGGCTACACCTTC	CASSLRTVGESFNYGYTF
TRBD2	many	TRBV20-1	14	TRBJ2-1	TGCAGTGCTAGTAGCCTAGCGGGGTACAATGAGCAGTTCTTC	CSASSLAGYNEQFF
TRBD2	NA	TRBV19	15	TRBJ2-1	TGTGCCAGCAGACTAGCGGGGACCTCCTACAATGAGCAGTTCTTC	CASRLAGTSYNEQFF
TRBD2	many	TRBV10-1	16	TRBJ2-4	TGCGCCAGCAGTGAGTCCAAACTAGCGGGATCTCTCATTCAGTACTTC	CASSESKLAGSLIQYF